This TCR beta chain derives from a study of blood T cell repertoires in COVID-19. Study background: COVID-19 samples collected from the United States, Italy and Spain covered acute and convalescent phases.

This CDR3 is 17 amino acids long. Trimming at V came to 5 bases and at J to 0 bases, leaving 4 bases not matched to a gene. Germline CDR1 is KGHSH and CDR2 is LQKENI. Sequencing used immunoSEQ multiplex PCR; TCRdb keeps in-frame clones, though not all of them. The sample contains some 200,000 clones, 65% to 90% of which appear only once. Participant ages covered roughly 18 to 89 years across about 25 US areas. The source of this sequence is a woman aged 55-70 years with acute COVID-19. The chain joins TRBV18 to TRBJ2-2; 12 bases are shared with TRBD2. The sequenced material came from PBMCs or T cells enriched from blood (not recorded which). This chain's CDR3 is CASSKTSGGPNTGELFF. The CDR3 bases are TGTGCCAGCTCAAAGACTAGCGGGGGCCCGAACACCGGGGAGCTGTTTTTT.